This TCR beta chain was obtained from a study of T cell repertoires in cytomegalovirus infection. Study in general: Through public TCR beta signatures, both CMV infection and matching HLA type were indicated. Findings and limits, study-wide: Individuals carrying CMV plus the relevant HLA were identified by cumulative frequency of public TCR beta families. Across the ex vivo response, the dominant clonotypes were HLA-C-restricted CMV-specific TCR beta clonotypes.

V trimming: 1 base; J trimming: 13 bases; junction bases outside the gene matches: 8. The CDR3 consists of 13 residues. The germline V gene encodes CDR1 SGHTA and CDR2 FQGNSA. TCRdb re-called the reads with MiXCR, one entry per CDR3 protein. The sample has hundreds of thousands of distinct CDR3 sequences, 18% seen once; the top ten hold under 9%. This clonotype was seen ten or more times. The antigen is undetermined. This rearrangement joins TRBV7-2 to TRBJ1-2; 8 bases align to TRBD1. The sample comprised PBMCs. This receptor was taken from a human donor in good health (CMV status not recorded). Some clones in this sample may be carry-over from other donors' samples. The DNA for the CDR3 is TGTGCCAGCAGCTTAGATAGGGGCAGGGGGCTCACCTTC. It yields the protein CASSLDRGRGLTF.